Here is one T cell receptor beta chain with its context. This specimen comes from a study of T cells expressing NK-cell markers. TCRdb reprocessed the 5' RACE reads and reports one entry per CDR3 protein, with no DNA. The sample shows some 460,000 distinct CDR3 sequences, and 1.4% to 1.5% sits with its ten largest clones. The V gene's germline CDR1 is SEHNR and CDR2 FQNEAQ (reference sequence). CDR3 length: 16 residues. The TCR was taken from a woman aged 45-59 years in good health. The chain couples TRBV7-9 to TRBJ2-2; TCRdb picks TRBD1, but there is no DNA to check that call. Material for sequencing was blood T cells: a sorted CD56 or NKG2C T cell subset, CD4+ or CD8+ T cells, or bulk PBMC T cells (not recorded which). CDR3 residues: CASTPTGTVITGELFF.